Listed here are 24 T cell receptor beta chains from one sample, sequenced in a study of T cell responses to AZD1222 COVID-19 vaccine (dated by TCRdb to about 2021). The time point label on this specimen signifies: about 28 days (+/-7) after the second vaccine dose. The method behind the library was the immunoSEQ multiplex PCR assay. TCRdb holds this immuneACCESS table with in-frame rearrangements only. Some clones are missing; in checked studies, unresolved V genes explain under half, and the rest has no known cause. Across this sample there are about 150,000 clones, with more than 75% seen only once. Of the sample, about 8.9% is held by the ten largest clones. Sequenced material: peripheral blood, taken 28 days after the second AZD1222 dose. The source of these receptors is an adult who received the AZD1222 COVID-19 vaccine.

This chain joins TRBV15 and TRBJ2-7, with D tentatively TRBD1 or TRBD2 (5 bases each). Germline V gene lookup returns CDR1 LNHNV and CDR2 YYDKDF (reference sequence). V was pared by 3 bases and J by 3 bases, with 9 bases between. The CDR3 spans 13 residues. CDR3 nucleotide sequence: TGTGCCACCAGCAGTGGGGGTTACTACGAGCAGTACTTC. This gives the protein CATSSGGYYEQYF.

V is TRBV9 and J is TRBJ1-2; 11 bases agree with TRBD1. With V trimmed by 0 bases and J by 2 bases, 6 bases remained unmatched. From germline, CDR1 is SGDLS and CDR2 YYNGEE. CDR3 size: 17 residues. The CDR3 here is CASSVGGQGVLNYGYTF. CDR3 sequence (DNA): TGTGCCAGCAGCGTAGGGGGACAGGGGGTTTTGAACTATGGCTACACCTTC.

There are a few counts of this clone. This CDR3 is CASSLSGLVAASYEQYF. The CDR3 DNA reads TGTGCCAGCAGCTTGTCCGGCTTAGTGGCCGCGTCCTACGAGCAGTACTTC. The V gene is TRBV5-6, the J gene TRBJ2-7; D gene ambiguous. Per the germline V gene, CDR1 is SGHDT and CDR2 is YYEEEE. The CDR3 extends over 17 amino acids. V lost 1 base and J 1 base, leaving 18 bases between the germline ends. Full variable domain (outside the CDR3, taken from reference TRBV5-6 and TRBJ2-7): DAGVTQSPTHLIKTRGQQVTLRCSPKSGHDTVSWYQQALGQGPQFIFQYYEEEERQRGNFPDRFSGHQFPNYSSELNVNALLLGDSALYLCASSLSGLVAASYEQYFGPGTRLTVT.

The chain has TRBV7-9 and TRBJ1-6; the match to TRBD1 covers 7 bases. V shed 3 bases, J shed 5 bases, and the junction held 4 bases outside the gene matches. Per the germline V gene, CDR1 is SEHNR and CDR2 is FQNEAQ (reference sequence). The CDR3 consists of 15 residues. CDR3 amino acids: CASSFTGTDNSPLHF. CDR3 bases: TGTGCCAGCAGCTTCACCGGGACAGATAATTCACCCCTCCACTTT. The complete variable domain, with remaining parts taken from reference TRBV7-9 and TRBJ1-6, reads DTGVSQNPRHKITKRGQNVTFRCDPISEHNRLYWYRQTLGQGPEFLTYFQNEAQLEKSRLLSDRFSAERPKGSFSTLEIQRTEQGDSAMYLCASSFTGTDNSPLHFGNGTRLTVT.

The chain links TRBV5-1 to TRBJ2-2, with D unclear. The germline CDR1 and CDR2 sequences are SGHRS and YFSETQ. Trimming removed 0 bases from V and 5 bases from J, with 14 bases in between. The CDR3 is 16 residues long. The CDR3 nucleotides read TGCGCCAGCAGCTTGGAACCGGACCAGAGGACCGGGGAGCTGTTTTTT. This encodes CASSLEPDQRTGELFF.

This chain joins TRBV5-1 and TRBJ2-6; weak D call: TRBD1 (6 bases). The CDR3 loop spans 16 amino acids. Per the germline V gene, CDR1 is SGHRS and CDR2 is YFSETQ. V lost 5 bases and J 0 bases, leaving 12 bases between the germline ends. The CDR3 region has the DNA TGCGCCAGCAGGACGGACAGCTCCTCTGGGGCCAACGTCCTGACTTTC. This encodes CASRTDSSSGANVLTF.

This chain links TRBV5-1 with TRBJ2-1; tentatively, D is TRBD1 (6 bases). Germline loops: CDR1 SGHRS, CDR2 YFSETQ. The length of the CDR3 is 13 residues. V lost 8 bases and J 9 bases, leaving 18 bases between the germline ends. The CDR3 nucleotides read TGCGCCAGTAGACAGGAGGCCGTCCGTGAGCAGTTCTTC. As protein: CASRQEAVREQFF. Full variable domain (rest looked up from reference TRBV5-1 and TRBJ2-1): KAGVTQTPRYLIKTRGQQVTLSCSPISGHRSVSWYQQTPGQGLQFLFEYFSETQRNKGNFPGRFSGRQFSNSRSEMNVSTLELGDSALYLCASRQEAVREQFFGPGTRLTVL.

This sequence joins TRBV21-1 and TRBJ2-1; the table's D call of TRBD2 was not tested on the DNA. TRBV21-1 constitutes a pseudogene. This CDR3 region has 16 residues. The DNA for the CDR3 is TGTGCCAGCAGCAAAGCAACTAGCGGCTCCTACAATGAGCAGTTCTTC. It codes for CASSKATSGSYNEQFF.

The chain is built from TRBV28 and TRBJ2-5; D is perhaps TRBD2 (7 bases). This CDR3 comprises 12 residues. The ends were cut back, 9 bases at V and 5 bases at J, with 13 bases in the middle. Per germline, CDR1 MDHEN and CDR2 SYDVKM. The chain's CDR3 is CASGGAGETQYF. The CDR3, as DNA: TGTGCCAGTGGGGGGGCAGGGGAGACCCAGTACTTC.

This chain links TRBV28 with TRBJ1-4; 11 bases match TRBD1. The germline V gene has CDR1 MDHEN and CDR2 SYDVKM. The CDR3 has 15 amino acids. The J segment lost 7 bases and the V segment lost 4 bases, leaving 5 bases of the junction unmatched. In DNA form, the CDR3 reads TGTGCCAGCAGTTCCCCCGGGACAGGGGGTGAAAAACTGTTTTTT. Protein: CASSSPGTGGEKLFF.

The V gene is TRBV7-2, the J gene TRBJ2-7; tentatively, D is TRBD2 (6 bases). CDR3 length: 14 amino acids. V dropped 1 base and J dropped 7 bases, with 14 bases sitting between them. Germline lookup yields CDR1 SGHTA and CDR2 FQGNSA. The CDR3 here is CASSLGGTPKEQYF. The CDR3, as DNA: TGTGCCAGCAGCTTAGGTGGGACTCCCAAGGAGCAGTACTTC.

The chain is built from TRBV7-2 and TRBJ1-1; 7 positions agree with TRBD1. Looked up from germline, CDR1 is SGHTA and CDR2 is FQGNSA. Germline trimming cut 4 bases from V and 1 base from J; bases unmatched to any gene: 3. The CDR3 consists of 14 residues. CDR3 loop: CASSWGQPNTEAFF. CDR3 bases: TGTGCCAGCAGCTGGGGACAGCCGAACACTGAAGCTTTCTTT.

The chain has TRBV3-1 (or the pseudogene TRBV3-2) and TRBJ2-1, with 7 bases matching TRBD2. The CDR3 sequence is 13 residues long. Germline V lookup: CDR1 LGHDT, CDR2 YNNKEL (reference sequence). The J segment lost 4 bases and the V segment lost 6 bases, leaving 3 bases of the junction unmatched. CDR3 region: CASRSSGYNEQFF. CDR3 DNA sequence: TGTGCCAGCAGATCTAGCGGTTACAATGAGCAGTTCTTC.

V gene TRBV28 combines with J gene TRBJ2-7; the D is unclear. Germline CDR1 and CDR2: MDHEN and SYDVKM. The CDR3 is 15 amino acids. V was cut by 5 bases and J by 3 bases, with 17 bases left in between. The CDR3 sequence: CASSPNKAGNYEQYF. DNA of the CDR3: TGTGCCAGCAGTCCGAACAAGGCCGGCAACTACGAGCAGTACTTC.

The chain's CDR3 is CASSQELAGPPGEQFF. Written as DNA, the CDR3 is TGCGCCAGCAGCCAGGAACTAGCGGGACCCCCCGGTGAGCAGTTCTTC. The rearrangement links TRBV4-1 to TRBJ2-1, with 10 bases that match TRBD2. V was clipped by 3 bases and J by 9 bases; unmatched bases: 11. CDR3 length: 16 residues. Germline lookup yields CDR1 MGHRA and CDR2 YSYEKL.

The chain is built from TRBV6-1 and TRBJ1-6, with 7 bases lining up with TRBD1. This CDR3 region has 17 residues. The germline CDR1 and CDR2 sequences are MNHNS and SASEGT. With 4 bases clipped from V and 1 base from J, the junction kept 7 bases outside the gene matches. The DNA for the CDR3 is TGTGCCAGCAGTGCTAGGGGGCAGAAGTCCTATAATTCACCCCTCCACTTT. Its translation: CASSARGQKSYNSPLHF.

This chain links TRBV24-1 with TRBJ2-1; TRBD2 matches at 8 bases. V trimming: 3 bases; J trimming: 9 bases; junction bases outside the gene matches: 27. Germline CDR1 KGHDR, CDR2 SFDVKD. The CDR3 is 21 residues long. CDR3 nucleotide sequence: TGTGCCACCAGTGATATGGGGGCTCCTGACCCTAGCGGGTCTTCCTCCGGTGAGCAGTTCTTC. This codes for CATSDMGAPDPSGSSSGEQFF.

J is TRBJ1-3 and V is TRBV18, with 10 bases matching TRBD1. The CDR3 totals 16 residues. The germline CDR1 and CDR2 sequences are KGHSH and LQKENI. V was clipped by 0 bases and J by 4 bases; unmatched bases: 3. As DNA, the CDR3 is TGTGCCAGCTCACCACCGGGACAGGGGAGAGGAAACACCATATATTTT. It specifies CASSPPGQGRGNTIYF.

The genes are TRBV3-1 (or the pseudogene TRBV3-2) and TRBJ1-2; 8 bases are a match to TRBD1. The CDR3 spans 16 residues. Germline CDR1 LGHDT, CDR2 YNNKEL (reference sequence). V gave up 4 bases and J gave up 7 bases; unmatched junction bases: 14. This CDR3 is CASSLSSGGKASGYTF. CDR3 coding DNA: TGTGCCAGCAGCCTATCTTCAGGGGGCAAGGCTAGTGGCTACACCTTC.

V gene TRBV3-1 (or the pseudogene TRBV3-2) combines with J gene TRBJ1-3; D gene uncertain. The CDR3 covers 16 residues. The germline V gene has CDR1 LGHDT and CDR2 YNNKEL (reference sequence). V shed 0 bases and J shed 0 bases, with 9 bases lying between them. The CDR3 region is CASSQDGRSSGNTIYF. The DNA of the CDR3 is TGTGCCAGCAGCCAAGACGGCAGGAGCTCTGGAAACACCATATATTTT.

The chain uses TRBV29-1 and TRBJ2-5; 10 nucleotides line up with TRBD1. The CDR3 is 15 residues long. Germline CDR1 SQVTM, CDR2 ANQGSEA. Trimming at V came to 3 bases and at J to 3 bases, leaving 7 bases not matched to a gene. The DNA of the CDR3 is TGCAGCGTTGACTCCCCCGGGACAGGGGAAGAGACCCAGTACTTC. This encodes CSVDSPGTGEETQYF.

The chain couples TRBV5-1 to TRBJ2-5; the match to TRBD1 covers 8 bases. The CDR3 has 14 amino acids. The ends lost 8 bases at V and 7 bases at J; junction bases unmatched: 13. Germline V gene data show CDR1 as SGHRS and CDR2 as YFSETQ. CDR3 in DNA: TGCGCCAGTCAAGACAGGGGACCGTTTGGGACCCAGTACTTC. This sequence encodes CASQDRGPFGTQYF. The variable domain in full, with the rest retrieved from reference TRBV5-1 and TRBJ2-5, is KAGVTQTPRYLIKTRGQQVTLSCSPISGHRSVSWYQQTPGQGLQFLFEYFSETQRNKGNFPGRFSGRQFSNSRSEMNVSTLELGDSALYLCASQDRGPFGTQYFGPGTRLLVL.

The DNA of the CDR3 is TGTGCCACCAGCAGAGGAATCTTCGGGGGAGGACAAGAGACCCAGTACTTC. Amino acid sequence: CATSRGIFGGGQETQYF. V is TRBV15 and J is TRBJ2-5; possible D gene TRBD2, 6 bases. Germline CDR1 and CDR2: LNHNV and YYDKDF (reference sequence). The CDR3 spans 17 residues. Trimming took 1 base from V and 2 from J, leaving 17 bases between them.

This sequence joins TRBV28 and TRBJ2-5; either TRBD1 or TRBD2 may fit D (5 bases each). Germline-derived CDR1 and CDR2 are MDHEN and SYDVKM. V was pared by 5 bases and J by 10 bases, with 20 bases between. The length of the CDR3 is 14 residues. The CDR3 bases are TGTGCCAGCAGTCCAGGGACCCACCAGGTGGTCCAGTACTTC. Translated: CASSPGTHQVVQYF.